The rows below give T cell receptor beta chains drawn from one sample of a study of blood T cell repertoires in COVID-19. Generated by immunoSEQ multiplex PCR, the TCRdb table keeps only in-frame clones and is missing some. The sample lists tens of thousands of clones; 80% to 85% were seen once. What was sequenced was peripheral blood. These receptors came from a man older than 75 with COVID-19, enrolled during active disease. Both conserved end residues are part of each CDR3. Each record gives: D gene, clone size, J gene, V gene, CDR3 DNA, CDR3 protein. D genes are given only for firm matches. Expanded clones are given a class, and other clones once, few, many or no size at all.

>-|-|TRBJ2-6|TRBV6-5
TGTGCCAGCATTAAGAGCTCTGGGGCCAACGTCCTGACTTTC
CASIKSSGANVLTF
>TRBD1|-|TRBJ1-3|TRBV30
TGTGCCTGGGGGGGACAGGGGGACACCATATATTTT
CAWGGQGDTIYF
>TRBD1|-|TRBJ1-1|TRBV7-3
TGTGCCAGCAGCTCCTCAGGGGGCGGGAACACTGAAGCTTTCTTT
CASSSSGGGNTEAFF
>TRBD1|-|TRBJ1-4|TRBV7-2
TGTGCCAGCAGCCTTGGGGGACAGGGTTCAAAACTGTTTTTT
CASSLGGQGSKLFF
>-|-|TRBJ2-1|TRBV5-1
TGCGCCAGCAGCTCCCCCAGGATGGGCACCTACAATGAGCAGTTCTTC
CASSSPRMGTYNEQFF
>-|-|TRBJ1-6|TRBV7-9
TGTGCCAGCAGCTTGACAGCCAGCGGGGGTAATTCACCCCTCCACTTT
CASSLTASGGNSPLHF
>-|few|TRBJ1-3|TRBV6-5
TGTGCCAGCAGCCCCCCGATAGACACCATATATTTT
CASSPPIDTIYF
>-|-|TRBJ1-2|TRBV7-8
TGTGCCAGCAGCAGGGACACCTATGGCTACACCTTC
CASSRDTYGYTF
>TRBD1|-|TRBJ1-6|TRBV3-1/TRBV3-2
TGTGCCAGCAGCCAAGATCAGGGGGGATCACCCCTCCACTTT
CASSQDQGGSPLHF
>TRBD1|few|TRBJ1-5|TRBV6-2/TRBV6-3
TGTGCCAGCAGTTCCTCCTGGACAGGTAGGAATCAGCCCCAGCATTTT
CASSSSWTGRNQPQHF
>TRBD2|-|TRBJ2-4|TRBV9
TGTGCCAGCAGCGCTCCTGCGGGGGAGCTGGGAAACATTCAGTACTTC
CASSAPAGELGNIQYF
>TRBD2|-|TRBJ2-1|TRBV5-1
TGCGCCAGCAGCCCCGGGACTAGCAGAACCTACAATGAGCAGTTCTTC
CASSPGTSRTYNEQFF
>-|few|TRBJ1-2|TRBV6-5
TGTGCCAGCAGACCCGACAGGACGGGGGGCTACACCTTC
CASRPDRTGGYTF
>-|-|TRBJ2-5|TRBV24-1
TGTGCCACCAGTGACCCCGGCAGGGCGCAAGAGACCCAGTACTTC
CATSDPGRAQETQYF
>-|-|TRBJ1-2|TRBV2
TGTGCCAGAAAAGGGGAGGGTGGCTACACCTTC
CARKGEGGYTF
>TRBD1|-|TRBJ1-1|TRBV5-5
TGTGCCAGCAGCTTCCCAGGGGGGTTTACTGAAGCTTTCTTT
CASSFPGGFTEAFF
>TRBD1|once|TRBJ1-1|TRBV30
TGTGCCTGGAGCCCGCCTGGCAGGGGGCCTGGAGAAGCTTTCTTT
CAWSPPGRGPGEAFF
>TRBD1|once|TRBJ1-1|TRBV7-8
TGTGCCAGCAGCTTAGGAGGGGGCATCTACACTGAAGCTTTCTTT
CASSLGGGIYTEAFF
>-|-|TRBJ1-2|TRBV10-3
TGTGCCCCCACGCCGGGGGGGGGTGGCTACACCTTC
CAPTPGGGGYTF
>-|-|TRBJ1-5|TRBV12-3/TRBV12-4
TGTGCCAGCAGTTTCGGGGGGAATCAGCCCCAGCATTTT
CASSFGGNQPQHF
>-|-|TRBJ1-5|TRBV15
TGTGCCACCAGCAGAGGAGGAGGGGGGGGGAATCAGCCCCAGCATTTT
CATSRGGGGGNQPQHF
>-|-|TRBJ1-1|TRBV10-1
TGCGCCAGCAGTGAAGGGACAACGAACACTGAAGCTTTCTTT
CASSEGTTNTEAFF
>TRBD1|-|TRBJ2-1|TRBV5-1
TGCGCCAGCAGCTTGGGGGACAGTTTCTACAATGAGCAGTTCTTC
CASSLGDSFYNEQFF
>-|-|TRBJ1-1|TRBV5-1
TGCGCCAGCAGCTTGGACTCCAGAGGCACTGAAGCTTTCTTT
CASSLDSRGTEAFF
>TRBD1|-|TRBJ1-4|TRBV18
TGTGCCAGCTCACCAAGGACAGGGGATGAAAAACTGTTTTTT
CASSPRTGDEKLFF
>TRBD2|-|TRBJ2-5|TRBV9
TGTGCCAGCAGCTCAGGAGCGGGAGTAGGTGAGACCCAGTACTTC
CASSSGAGVGETQYF
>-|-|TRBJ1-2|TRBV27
TGTGCCAGCAGTTCGGGACACGGGGCATATGGCTACACCTTC
CASSSGHGAYGYTF
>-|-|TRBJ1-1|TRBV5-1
TGCGCCAGCAGCACTGGGCCAGGTGGTGAAGCTTTCTTT
CASSTGPGGEAFF
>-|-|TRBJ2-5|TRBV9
TGTGCCAGCAGCCCTCGGCGGGGGCGGGTAGGAGAGACCCAGTACTTC
CASSPRRGRVGETQYF
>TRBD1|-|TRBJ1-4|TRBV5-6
TGTGCCAGCAGCCGACTCTTGACAGGGGCGTGGAATGAAAAACTGTTTTTT
CASSRLLTGAWNEKLFF
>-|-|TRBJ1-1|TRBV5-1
TGCGCCAGCAGCCACGAACAGGGTGTAGCTTTCTTT
CASSHEQGVAFF
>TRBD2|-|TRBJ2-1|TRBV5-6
TGTGCCAGCAGCTTTACTAGCGGGGCCCGGCAGTTCTTC
CASSFTSGARQFF
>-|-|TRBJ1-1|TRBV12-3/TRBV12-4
TGTGCCAGCCTCTGGACGGGAGCTACTGAAGCTTTCTTT
CASLWTGATEAFF
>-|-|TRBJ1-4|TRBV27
TGTGCCAGCAGTCCAGACAGGCTTAATGAAAAACTGTTTTTT
CASSPDRLNEKLFF
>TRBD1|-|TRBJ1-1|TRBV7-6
TGTGCCAGCAGCTCCCAACAGGGGATAGAGAACACTGAAGCTTTCTTT
CASSSQQGIENTEAFF
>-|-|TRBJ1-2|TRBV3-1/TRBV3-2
TGTGCCAGCAGCCAAGTGCCAGGGGCTGGTGGCTACACCTTC
CASSQVPGAGGYTF
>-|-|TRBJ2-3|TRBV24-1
TGTGCCACCAGTGATTTCGGAGCAGATACGCAGTATTTT
CATSDFGADTQYF
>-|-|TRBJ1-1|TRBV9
TGTGCCAGCAGCGTAGGGCGGCTGAACACTGAAGCTTTCTTT
CASSVGRLNTEAFF
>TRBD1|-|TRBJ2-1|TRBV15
TGTGCCACCAGCAGAGGGCGAAGGAGGACAGGGATTTACAATGAGCAGTTCTTC
CATSRGRRRTGIYNEQFF
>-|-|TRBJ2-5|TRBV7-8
TGTGCCAGCAGCTTACGGCAGGCGTTAGCGGATAGCGCAGAAGAGACCCAGTACTTC
CASSLRQALADSAEETQYF
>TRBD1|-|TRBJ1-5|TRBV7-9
TGTGCCAGCAGCTTGGGGACAGGAGACCTGCTTAGCAATCAGCCCCAGCATTTT
CASSLGTGDLLSNQPQHF
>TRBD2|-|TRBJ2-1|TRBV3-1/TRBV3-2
TGTGCCAGCTTTTCTAGCGGGAGCTCCTACAATGAGCAGTTCTTC
CASFSSGSSYNEQFF
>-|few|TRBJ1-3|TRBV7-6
TGTGCCAGCAGCTTGACTCTGGCGGGGGTCGGTGGAAACACCATATATTTT
CASSLTLAGVGGNTIYF
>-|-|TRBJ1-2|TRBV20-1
TGCAGTGGCGGACAGCTCTATGGCTACACCTTC
CSGGQLYGYTF
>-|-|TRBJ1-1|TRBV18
TGTGCCAGCTCACCACATACGATACAGGAAGGGTCCCTCACTGAAGCTTTCTTT
CASSPHTIQEGSLTEAFF
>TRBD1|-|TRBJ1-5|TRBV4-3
TGCGCCAGCAGCCAAGATCAAGGCCGGACAGGGGATTTAGTCAATCAGCCCCAGCATTTT
CASSQDQGRTGDLVNQPQHF
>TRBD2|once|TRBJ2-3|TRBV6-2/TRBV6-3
TGTGCCAGCAGTTACCCCGGGACTAGCGGGGCCAGCACAGATACGCAGTATTTT
CASSYPGTSGASTDTQYF
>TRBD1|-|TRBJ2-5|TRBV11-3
TGTGCCAGCAGCTACCGGACAGGGGGCCGCCAAGAGACCCAGTACTTC
CASSYRTGGRQETQYF
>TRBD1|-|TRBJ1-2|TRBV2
TGTGCCAGCAGTAGGCCGGGACAGGGGCAGGGGAGTCGTGGCTACACCTTC
CASSRPGQGQGSRGYTF
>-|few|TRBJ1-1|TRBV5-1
TGCGCCAGCAGCCCGTTCGGGGAACTCGGAGCTTTCTTT
CASSPFGELGAFF
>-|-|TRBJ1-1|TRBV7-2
TGTGCCAGCAGCCCCGGTCAGTATCGGGGGGCTTTCTTT
CASSPGQYRGAFF
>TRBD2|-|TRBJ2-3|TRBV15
TGTGCCACCAGCCCAAGCAAGCGGGGGGAGGGAGATACGCAGTATTTT
CATSPSKRGEGDTQYF
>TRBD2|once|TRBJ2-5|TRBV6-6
TGTGCCAGCAGCAGACTAGCGGAGTACCAAGAGACCCAGTACTTC
CASSRLAEYQETQYF